The 27 T cell receptor beta chains reported below all come from one sample, sequenced in a study of T cells in localized non-small cell lung cancer. Generated by immunoSEQ multiplex PCR, the TCRdb table keeps only in-frame clones and is missing some. The top ten hold approximately 1.2% of the sample, which has about 74,000 clones, 70% to 85% seen once. This specimen consisted of peripheral blood, obtained before any cancer treatment. Source of these receptors: an older female donor with stage I lung adenocarcinoma.

V gene TRBV6-5 combines with J gene TRBJ1-6, with D perhaps TRBD1 (5 bases). The V gene's germline CDR1 is MNHEY and CDR2 SVGAGI. The V end was cut by 4 bases, the J end by 11 bases, with 12 bases between. The CDR3 loop spans 13 amino acids. In DNA, the CDR3 is TGTGCCAGCAGTTCTCCAGCAGGGACACCCCTCCACTTT. Translated, it gives CASSSPAGTPLHF.

This clone was counted a few times. The genes are TRBV6-5 and TRBJ2-7; TRBD1 matches 7 bases. The ends lost 5 bases at V and 4 bases at J; junction bases unmatched: 8. This CDR3 comprises 14 residues. Germline V gene data show CDR1 as MNHEY and CDR2 as SVGAGI. The CDR3, as DNA: TGTGCCAGCAGTCCCTCCCAGGGGGTATACGAGCAGTACTTC. Residues: CASSPSQGVYEQYF.

The chain has TRBV5-4 and TRBJ2-7; 13 bases line up with TRBD2. CDR1 is SGHNT, CDR2 YYREEE, per germline (reference sequence). The CDR3 covers 17 residues. J was trimmed by 0 bases and V by 0 bases; bases with no gene match: 3. CDR3 region: CASSLGLAGGNSYEQYF. The CDR3 nucleotides read TGTGCCAGCAGCTTGGGACTAGCGGGAGGTAACTCCTACGAGCAGTACTTC.

This clone has more than one count but fewer than ten. This chain connects TRBV6-1 to TRBJ2-1; D call uncertain. V was pared by 2 bases and J by 1 base, with 15 bases between. This CDR3 has 17 residues. Germline V gene sequence: CDR1 MNHNS, CDR2 SASEGT. Here the CDR3 DNA reads TGTGCCAGCAGTGAACGACCCCCGGGCGTGTCCTACAATGAGCAGTTCTTC. Translated: CASSERPPGVSYNEQFF.

J is TRBJ2-7 and V is TRBV12-5; D gene unclear. CDR3 length equals 13 residues. CDR1 is LGHNT, CDR2 FRNRAP, per germline. V was clipped by 7 bases and J by 9 bases, with 19 bases between them. The CDR3 reads CASAQEFRVPQYF. DNA for the CDR3: TGTGCTAGTGCCCAGGAGTTCCGCGTACCGCAGTACTTC.

CDR3 region: CASSVSGGYNEQFF. CDR3 nucleotide sequence: TGTGCCAGCAGCGTAAGTGGAGGCTACAATGAGCAGTTCTTC. The genes are TRBV27 and TRBJ2-1; a weak D match, TRBD2 (5 bases). V was cut by 6 bases and J by 3 bases, with 12 bases left in between. The CDR3 consists of 14 residues. The germline gives CDR1 MNHEY, CDR2 SMNVEV (reference sequence).

The V gene is TRBV19, the J gene TRBJ1-4; 8 positions match TRBD1. The CDR3 totals 14 residues. The germline V gene has CDR1 LNHDA and CDR2 SQIVND (reference sequence). Germline trimming cut 5 bases from V and 6 bases from J; bases unmatched to any gene: 5. CDR3 DNA sequence: TGTGCCAGTAGTTCGACAGGGGTTGATGAAAAACTGTTTTTT. It is translated as CASSSTGVDEKLFF.

V and J are TRBV9 and TRBJ1-2; the D is unclear. V shed 3 bases and J shed 1 base, with 13 bases lying between them. The CDR3 runs to 15 residues. In germline, CDR1 is SGDLS, CDR2 YYNGEE. The CDR3 is CASSARPDVNYGYTF. DNA of the CDR3: TGTGCCAGCAGCGCGAGGCCGGACGTTAACTATGGCTACACCTTC.

The chain joins TRBV10-3 to TRBJ2-5, with 7 bases lining up with TRBD1. Germline lookup yields CDR1 ENHRY and CDR2 SYGVKD. CDR3 length: 13 residues. V was pared by 2 bases and J by 5 bases, with 2 bases of the junction left unmatched. The CDR3 here is CAISEDRAETQYF. CDR3 nucleotides: TGTGCCATCAGTGAGGACAGGGCGGAGACCCAGTACTTC.

This chain uses TRBV28 with TRBJ2-1; 7 bases align to TRBD1. This CDR3 is built from 15 residues. Per germline, CDR1 MDHEN and CDR2 SYDVKM. V was clipped by 5 bases and J by 1 base; unmatched bases: 5. The CDR3 DNA follows: TGTGCCAGCAGTCTCAGGGGGTTATCCTACAATGAGCAGTTCTTC. Protein product: CASSLRGLSYNEQFF.

Only one count was recorded for this clone. The chain employs TRBV7-6 and TRBJ2-2; D is uncertain. Per the germline V gene, CDR1 is SGHVS and CDR2 is FNYEAQ. V lost 8 bases, J lost 1 base, and 2 bases lay in between. The CDR3 spans 11 residues. DNA for the CDR3: TGTGCCAGCGGGAACACCGGGGAGCTGTTTTTT. This encodes CASGNTGELFF.

The J gene is TRBJ1-1, the V gene TRBV5-6, with TRBD1 as a possible D gene (5 bases). This CDR3 has 16 residues. Germline CDR1 reads SGHDT; CDR2 reads YYEEEE. V was trimmed by 2 bases and J by 3 bases, leaving 17 bases between them. The CDR3 here is CASSLLMGTRDTEAFF. In DNA, the CDR3 is TGTGCCAGCAGCTTACTTATGGGGACGAGGGACACTGAAGCTTTCTTT.

In DNA, the CDR3 is TGTGCCATCCCCGGGGGGGCCGGGGAGCTGTTTTTT. Its translation: CAIPGGAGELFF. The chain carries TRBV10-3 and TRBJ2-2, with TRBD2 matching 8 bases. CDR1 and CDR2 from the germline V gene are ENHRY and SYGVKD. The CDR3 is 12 residues long. V lost 8 bases and J lost 6; bases outside the gene matches: 2.

The chain links TRBV5-1 to TRBJ1-1; no clear D gene. Trimming left V 4 bases short and J 1 base short, with 8 bases between. The CDR3 has 13 residues. Germline V gives CDR1 SGHRS, CDR2 YFSETQ. The CDR3 nucleotides read TGCGCCAGCAGCCCGGCGGGGAACACTGAAGCTTTCTTT. It codes for CASSPAGNTEAFF.

The chain couples TRBV7-2 to TRBJ1-1; 8 nucleotides agree with TRBD1. The CDR3 spans 16 residues. Germline V gene sequence: CDR1 SGHTA, CDR2 FQGNSA. V dropped 3 bases and J dropped 1; count of bases not matched to a gene: 7. This CDR3 reads CASSLSGGKANTEAFF. CDR3 nucleotides: TGTGCCAGCAGCTTGTCAGGGGGCAAAGCGAACACTGAAGCTTTCTTT.

J is TRBJ2-3 and V is TRBV5-1, with D possibly matching TRBD1 (6 bases). This CDR3 has 16 amino acids. Germline CDR1 reads SGHRS; CDR2 reads YFSETQ. V lost 4 bases to trimming and J lost 6 bases, with 21 bases between them. CDR3 sequence reads: CASSHTHRTQGDTQYF. The CDR3, as DNA: TGCGCCAGCAGCCACACGCACCGGACCCAGGGGGATACGCAGTATTTT.

The rearrangement links TRBV27 to TRBJ2-5; no reliable D call. The CDR3 loop spans 12 amino acids. Per germline, CDR1 MNHEY and CDR2 SMNVEV (reference sequence). With 3 bases removed from V and 5 bases from J, the gap between germline ends came to 7 bases. The CDR3 sequence: CASSFHGETQYF. In DNA form, the CDR3 reads TGTGCCAGCAGTTTTCACGGCGAGACCCAGTACTTC.

This clone has only a few counts. Written as DNA, the CDR3 is TGTGCCAGCAGCTTGGGGACATTTAGCAATCAGCCCCAGCATTTT. Protein sequence: CASSLGTFSNQPQHF. The chain is built from TRBV7-9 and TRBJ1-5; weak D call: TRBD1 (6 bases). V was shortened by 3 bases and J by 0 bases, with 9 bases between the two germline ends. The CDR3 totals 15 residues. Germline-derived CDR1 and CDR2 are SEHNR and FQNEAQ (reference sequence).

The chain couples TRBV7-3 to TRBJ2-1, with D perhaps TRBD1 or TRBD2 (5 bases each). Trimming removed 5 bases at V and 8 bases at J, with 16 bases between. This CDR3 comprises 14 residues. The germline V gene encodes CDR1 SGHTA and CDR2 FQGTGA. The CDR3 loop is CASSASMGTDEQFF. The CDR3 nucleotides are TGTGCCAGCAGCGCATCGATGGGGACCGATGAGCAGTTCTTC. Full variable domain (outside the CDR3, taken from reference TRBV7-3 and TRBJ2-1): GAGVSQTPSNKVTEKGKYVELRCDPISGHTALYWYRQSLGQGPEFLIYFQGTGAADDSGLPNDRFFAVRPEGSVSTLKIQRTERGDSAVYLCASSASMGTDEQFFGPGTRLTVL.

V gene TRBV11-3 combines with J gene TRBJ1-6; weak D call: TRBD1 (5 bases). V lost 5 bases and J 9 bases, leaving 17 bases between the germline ends. Germline V gives CDR1 SGHNT, CDR2 YENEEA. The CDR3 has 15 residues. This chain's CDR3 is CASSPMRGGGSPLHF. In DNA, the CDR3 is TGTGCCAGCAGCCCCATGCGGGGGGGTGGTTCACCCCTCCACTTT.

The chain combines TRBV19 with TRBJ1-5, with 7 bases identical to TRBD1. V dropped 5 bases and J dropped 3; count of bases not matched to a gene: 16. Germline CDR1 and CDR2: LNHDA and SQIVND (reference sequence). The CDR3 spans 18 residues. This chain's CDR3 is CASSAQRTGSRDNQPQHF. The CDR3, as DNA: TGTGCCAGTAGTGCCCAGAGGACAGGCTCCCGGGACAATCAGCCCCAGCATTTT. Supplemented by reference TRBV19 and TRBJ1-5, the full variable domain reads DGGITQSPKYLFRKEGQNVTLSCEQNLNHDAMYWYRQDPGQGLRLIYYSQIVNDFQKGDIAEGYSVSREKKESFPLTVTSAQKNPTAFYLCASSAQRTGSRDNQPQHFGDGTRLSIL.

This clone turned up a few times. J is TRBJ1-1 and V is TRBV15, with TRBD1 matching over 9 bases. Trimming cost V 5 bases and J 4 bases; bases outside gene matches: 8. The CDR3 has 15 amino acids. Germline loops: CDR1 LNHNV, CDR2 YYDKDF (reference sequence). The CDR3 loop reads CATSPVTGGGTEAFF. In nucleotides, the CDR3 is TGTGCCACCAGCCCGGTGACAGGGGGGGGCACTGAAGCTTTCTTT.

This chain connects TRBV19 to TRBJ1-1; D unresolved. Trimming took off 7 bases at V and 1 base at J, with 19 bases between the two ends. From germline, CDR1 is LNHDA and CDR2 SQIVND (reference sequence). The CDR3 is made up of 16 amino acids. Here the CDR3 reads CASIFTALKGNTEAFF. In DNA form, the CDR3 reads TGTGCCAGTATCTTTACAGCATTAAAGGGGAACACTGAAGCTTTCTTT. Together with reference TRBV19 and TRBJ1-1, the CDR3 gives the full variable domain: DGGITQSPKYLFRKEGQNVTLSCEQNLNHDAMYWYRQDPGQGLRLIYYSQIVNDFQKGDIAEGYSVSREKKESFPLTVTSAQKNPTAFYLCASIFTALKGNTEAFFGQGTRLTVV.

The chain has TRBV28 and TRBJ1-2; D is possibly TRBD1 (5 bases). The CDR3 has 12 amino acids. Germline assignment: CDR1 MDHEN and CDR2 SYDVKM. CDR3: CASRPGGYGYTF. The CDR3 nucleotides are TGTGCTTCACGGCCCGGGGGCTATGGCTACACCTTC.

The chain couples TRBV7-8 to TRBJ2-3; no reliable D call. The CDR3 loop spans 16 amino acids. Deletions cut 5 bases from V and 2 bases from J, with 17 bases between. Germline V gene lookup returns CDR1 SGHVS and CDR2 FQNEAQ. The CDR3 reads CASSPKRLLNTDTQYF. The CDR3 nucleotides are TGTGCCAGCAGCCCCAAGAGGTTGCTGAACACAGATACGCAGTATTTT.

This chain links TRBV5-5 with TRBJ2-5; D uncertain. CDR3 length: 14 amino acids. The V end was cut by 2 bases, the J end by 2 bases, with 10 bases between. From germline, CDR1 is SGHKS and CDR2 YYEKEE (reference sequence). The CDR3 reads CASSLGTDQETQYF. CDR3 sequence (DNA): TGTGCCAGCAGCTTAGGAACAGATCAAGAGACCCAGTACTTC.

The V and J genes are TRBV6-5 and TRBJ2-1; D may match TRBD1 or TRBD2 (5 bases each). V was pared by 0 bases and J by 5 bases, with 11 bases between. The germline gives CDR1 MNHEY, CDR2 SVGAGI. The CDR3 runs 15 residues. The DNA for the CDR3 is TGTGCCAGCAGTTACTCGGGGGTATTGGACAATGAGCAGTTCTTC. Protein sequence: CASSYSGVLDNEQFF.